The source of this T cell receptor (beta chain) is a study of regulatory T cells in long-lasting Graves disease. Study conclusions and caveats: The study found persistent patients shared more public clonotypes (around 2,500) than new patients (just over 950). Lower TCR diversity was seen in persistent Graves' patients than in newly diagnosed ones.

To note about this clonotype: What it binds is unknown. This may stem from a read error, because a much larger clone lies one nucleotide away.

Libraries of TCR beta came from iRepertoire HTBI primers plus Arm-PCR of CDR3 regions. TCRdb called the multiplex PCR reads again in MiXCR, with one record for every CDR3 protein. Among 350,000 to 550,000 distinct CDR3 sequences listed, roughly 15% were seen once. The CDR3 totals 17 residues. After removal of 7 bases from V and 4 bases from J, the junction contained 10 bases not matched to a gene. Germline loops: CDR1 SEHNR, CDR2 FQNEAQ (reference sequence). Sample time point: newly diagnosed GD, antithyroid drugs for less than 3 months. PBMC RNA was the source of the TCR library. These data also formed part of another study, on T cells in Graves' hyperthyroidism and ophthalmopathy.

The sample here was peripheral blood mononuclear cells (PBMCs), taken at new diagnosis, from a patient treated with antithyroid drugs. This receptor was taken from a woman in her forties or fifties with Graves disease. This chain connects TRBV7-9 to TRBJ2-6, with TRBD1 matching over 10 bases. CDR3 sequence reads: CASNYRDRGSGANVLTF. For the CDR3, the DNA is TGTGCCAGCAATTACCGGGACAGGGGCTCCGGGGCCAACGTCCTGACTTTC. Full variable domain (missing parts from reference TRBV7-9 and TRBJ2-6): DTGVSQNPRHKITKRGQNVTFRCDPISEHNRLYWYRQTLGQGPEFLTYFQNEAQLEKSRLLSDRFSAERPKGSFSTLEIQRTEQGDSAMYLCASNYRDRGSGANVLTFGAGSRLTVL.